This T cell receptor beta chain was recovered during a study of blood T cell repertoires in COVID-19. Study at large: COVID-19 samples, acute and convalescent, were from the United States, Italy and Spain. PBMCs, B-cell-depleted T cells, or T cells were the source of the cDNA or gDNA that made up the material.

Worth noting for this clone: The junction departs from the called germline gene at one end, perhaps through a read error.

Germline CDR1 SGHRS, CDR2 YFSETQ. The CDR3 contains 14 residues. TCRdb's copy holds only in-frame clones and misses some; the assay was immunoSEQ multiplex PCR. The sample consists of 200,000 to 300,000 clones, around nine tenths of them appearing once. V gene TRBV5-1 combines with J gene TRBJ2-1; 9 bases agree with TRBD2. Sequenced material: PBMCs or T cells enriched from blood (not recorded which). The TCR comes from a woman in her 40s who had been exposed to COVID-19. The CDR3 DNA reads TGTGCCAGCAGCTTGCAGCGGGGGGACAATGAGCAGTTCTTC. Protein product: CASSLQRGDNEQFF.